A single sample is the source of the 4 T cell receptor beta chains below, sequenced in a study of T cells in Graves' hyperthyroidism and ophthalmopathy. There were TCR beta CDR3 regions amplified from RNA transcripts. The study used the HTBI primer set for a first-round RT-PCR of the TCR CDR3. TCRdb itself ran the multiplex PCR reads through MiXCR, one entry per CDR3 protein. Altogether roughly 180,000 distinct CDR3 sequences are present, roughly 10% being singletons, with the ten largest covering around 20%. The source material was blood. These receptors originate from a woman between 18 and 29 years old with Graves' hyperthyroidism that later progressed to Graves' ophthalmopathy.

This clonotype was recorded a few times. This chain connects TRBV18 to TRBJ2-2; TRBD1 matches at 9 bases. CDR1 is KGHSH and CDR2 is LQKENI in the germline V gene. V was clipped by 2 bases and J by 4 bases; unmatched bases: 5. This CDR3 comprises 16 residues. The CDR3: CASSPWTGDGTGELFF. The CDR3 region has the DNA TGTGCCAGCTCACCATGGACAGGGGATGGCACCGGGGAGCTGTTTTTT.

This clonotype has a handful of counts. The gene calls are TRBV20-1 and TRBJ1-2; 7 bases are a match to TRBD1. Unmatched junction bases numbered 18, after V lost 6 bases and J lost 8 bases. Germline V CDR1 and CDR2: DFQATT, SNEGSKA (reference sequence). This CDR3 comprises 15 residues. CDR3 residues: CSATTGAGGERGYTF. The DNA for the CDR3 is TGCAGTGCCACCACTGGGGCAGGGGGGGAGAGGGGCTACACCTTC.

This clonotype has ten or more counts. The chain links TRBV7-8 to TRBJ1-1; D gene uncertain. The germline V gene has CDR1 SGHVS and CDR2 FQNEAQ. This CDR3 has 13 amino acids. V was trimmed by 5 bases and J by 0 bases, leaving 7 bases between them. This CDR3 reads CASSPRLNTEAFF. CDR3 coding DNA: TGTGCCAGCAGCCCTAGACTGAACACTGAAGCTTTCTTT.

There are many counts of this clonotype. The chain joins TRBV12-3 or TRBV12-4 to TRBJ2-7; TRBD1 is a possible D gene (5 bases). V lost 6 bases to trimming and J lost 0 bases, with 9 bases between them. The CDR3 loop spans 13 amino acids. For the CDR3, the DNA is TGTGCCAGCAGCCGACAGAGCTCCTACGAGCAGTACTTC. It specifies CASSRQSSYEQYF.